This is a list of T cell receptor beta chains from one sample in a study of shared clonotypes between healthy human individuals. Sequencing was performed with immunoSEQ multiplex PCR; in TCRdb, only in-frame clones are kept and a portion is missing. Seen here are 650,000 to 800,000 clones, 92% observed once, and the top ten hold 20% to 25%. The sample was naive CD8+ T cells sorted from blood. The origin of the receptors is a man aged 30-40 years in good health. CDR3s include the opening cysteine and the closing phenylalanine or tryptophan. The D gene is left open where the match is weak. Clone sizes are given selectively: once, few, many, or a class where the clone is expanded.

-,TRBJ2-1,TRBV9,-,TGTGCCAGCAGAGACTCGAGGGGTGAGCAGTTCTTC,CASRDSRGEQFF
-,TRBJ2-7,TRBV6-1,-,TGTGCCAGCATCGATTTAGCGAGGTCCCCCTACGAGCAGTACTTC,CASIDLARSPYEQYF
-,TRBJ2-7,TRBV11-2,-,TGTGCCAGCACCCTGGGGCAGGGGAACTACGAGCAGTACTTC,CASTLGQGNYEQYF
-,TRBJ2-3,TRBV11-2,-,TGTGCCAGCAGCTCGACAGCCCTTACCTTCACAGATACGCAGTATTTT,CASSSTALTFTDTQYF
once,TRBJ2-7,TRBV29-1,TRBD2,TGCAGCGCAAATGGACTAGCGGGAGTTGGTCGCGGCTACGAGCAGTACTTC,CSANGLAGVGRGYEQYF
-,TRBJ2-3,TRBV5-1,TRBD1,TGCGCCAGCAGCTACAGGGGCTCTAGCACAGATACGCAGTATTTT,CASSYRGSSTDTQYF
-,TRBJ2-1,TRBV4-3,TRBD2,TGCGCCAGCAGCCAAGAGCTAGCGGGAATCTATGAGCAGTTCTTC,CASSQELAGIYEQFF
-,TRBJ1-2,TRBV6-1,-,TGTGCCAGCAGTGAAGCCGTAGGTAGTGCGGGCGGCTACACCTTC,CASSEAVGSAGGYTF
-,TRBJ2-5,TRBV15,TRBD2,TGTGCCACCAGCAGCGGACTAGCGGGGGAACGGGAGACCCAGTACTTC,CATSSGLAGERETQYF
-,TRBJ2-4,TRBV5-6,-,TGTGCCAGCAGCTTGGCGGAGGGAACGGCCAAAAACATTCAGTACTTC,CASSLAEGTAKNIQYF
few,TRBJ1-4,TRBV9,-,TGTGCCAGCAGCGTAGGGGGAGATGAAAAACTGTTTTTT,CASSVGGDEKLFF
-,TRBJ2-7,TRBV5-6,TRBD2,TGTGCCAGCAGCTTGACCGTCGGACTAGCGGGAAGCGAGCAGTACTTC,CASSLTVGLAGSEQYF
-,TRBJ2-5,TRBV29-1,-,TGCAGCGTTGAAGGCCAGGGGTTTCCCATCCAAGAGACCCAGTACTTC,CSVEGQGFPIQETQYF
-,TRBJ1-1,TRBV4-1,-,TGCGCCAGCAGCCCGGAAGCGGAGGCTGAAGCTTTCTTT,CASSPEAEAEAFF
once,TRBJ1-5,TRBV10-3,-,TGTGCCATCAGTGACGCCCAGGGCTATCAGCCCCAGCATTTT,CAISDAQGYQPQHF
-,TRBJ2-3,TRBV28,-,TGTGCCAGCAGTTTGATTTCTAGCGAATCAGATACGCAGTATTTT,CASSLISSESDTQYF
-,TRBJ1-1,TRBV5-1,TRBD1,TGCGCCAGCAGCCCAGGGGGCGAGGACACTGAAGCTTTCTTT,CASSPGGEDTEAFF
-,TRBJ2-1,TRBV15,-,TGTGCCACCATTGCTGAACGGGACCACCCCTACAATGAGCAGTTCTTC,CATIAERDHPYNEQFF
-,TRBJ2-5,TRBV7-3,TRBD2,TGTGCCAGCAGCGCAGCGGGAGGGCCTCTGGAGACCCAGTACTTC,CASSAAGGPLETQYF
-,TRBJ2-5,TRBV2,TRBD1,TGTGCCAGCAGTGAACGCGGGACAGGGGTACTTATTCAAGAGACCCAGTACTTC,CASSERGTGVLIQETQYF
-,TRBJ2-1,TRBV10-3,TRBD2,TGTGCCATCAGTGACCCAGCGGGAGGACCCTACAATGAGCAGTTCTTC,CAISDPAGGPYNEQFF
-,TRBJ2-1,TRBV29-1,-,TGCAGCGTTGAGGGGGGACGCGGAACCTACAATGAGCAGTTCTTC,CSVEGGRGTYNEQFF
-,TRBJ2-2,TRBV10-3,-,TGTGCCATCAGAATGGATCCGAACACCGGGGAGCTGTTTTTT,CAIRMDPNTGELFF
-,TRBJ2-1,TRBV11-2,-,TGTGCCAGCAGCTTATCAGGGCCCTACAATGAGCAGTTCTTC,CASSLSGPYNEQFF
-,TRBJ2-1,TRBV7-9,TRBD2,TGTGCCAGCAGTTCAGTGGCGGGAGGGCCCAATGAGCAGTTCTTC,CASSSVAGGPNEQFF
-,TRBJ1-1,TRBV5-5,-,TGTGCCAGCAGCTTGGACGGACAGCTAGAAGCTTTCTTT,CASSLDGQLEAFF
once,TRBJ2-5,TRBV11-2,-,TGTGGTTTTCTGACCAGGGACCTCATAGCCCTCCACCAAGAGACCCAGTACTTC,CGFLTRDLIALHQETQYF
-,TRBJ1-2,TRBV27,-,TGTGCCAGCAGTTCCCGGCGGCGACATTATGGCTACACCTTC,CASSSRRRHYGYTF
-,TRBJ2-2,TRBV25-1,-,TGTGCCAGCAGTGAAGAAGGGGAAAGGCCCGGGGAGCTGTTTTTT,CASSEEGERPGELFF
-,TRBJ2-6,TRBV19,-,TGTGCCTCTCAAAGCTCATCTGGGGCCAACGTCCTGACTTTC,CASQSSSGANVLTF
-,TRBJ2-1,TRBV28,TRBD2,TGTGCCAGCAACCGGGAGGTACCCCCCAATGTCAATGAGCAGTTCTTC,CASNREVPPNVNEQFF
-,TRBJ2-1,TRBV28,-,TGTGCCAGCAGTTCAAACAGAGACAATGAGCAGTTCTTC,CASSSNRDNEQFF
-,TRBJ2-2,TRBV11-3,TRBD1,TGTGCCTCGCGGTCGGGACAGGACCGGAACACCGGGGAGCTGTTTTTT,CASRSGQDRNTGELFF
few,TRBJ2-5,TRBV11-2,-,TGTGCCAGCAGCTTAGAATGGGCGGGAACGATAGGAGAGACCCAGTACTTC,CASSLEWAGTIGETQYF
-,TRBJ2-3,TRBV7-8,-,TGTGCCAGCAGCCCGCTTCAGGAGACAGATACGCAGTATTTT,CASSPLQETDTQYF
-,TRBJ2-2,TRBV29-1,-,TGCAGCGTTGACGGCGGGAACACCGGGGAGCTGTTTTTT,CSVDGGNTGELFF
once,TRBJ2-7,TRBV7-9,TRBD1,TGTGCCAGCAGCTTAGTACCCCTTGAGGGAAGCGGGACAGGGGTGAGGCAGTACTTC,CASSLVPLEGSGTGVRQYF
-,TRBJ2-7,TRBV7-9,-,TGTGCCAGCAGCTGGAACTACGAGCAGTACTTC,CASSWNYEQYF
once,TRBJ2-1,TRBV20-1,-,TGCAGTGCCCTCGACAATGAGCAGTTCTTC,CSALDNEQFF
-,TRBJ2-7,TRBV7-3,TRBD2,TGTGCCAGCAGCTTATCGGGAGGGGCGGTTTCCTACGAGCAGTACTTC,CASSLSGGAVSYEQYF